These T cell receptor beta chains were read from a single sample in a study of blood T cell repertoires in COVID-19. Only in-frame clones appear in the TCRdb table, and some are missing; sequencing was by immunoSEQ multiplex PCR. This table holds under 300,000 clones, around 84% found once. Material: peripheral blood. These receptors came from a woman between 35 and 50 years old who had recovered from COVID-19. CDR3s include the opening cysteine and the closing phenylalanine or tryptophan. Clone size, where shown, is once, few, many, or a class for clones that have expanded.

j_gene,abundance,v_gene,CDR3aa
TRBJ2-2,NA,TRBV11-2,CASSSPKGSNTGELFF
TRBJ2-5,once,TRBV6-5,CASNSRRTGDWTQYF
TRBJ1-1,many,TRBV7-9,CASSHRSTEAFF
TRBJ2-7,NA,TRBV11-3,CASSERDRPYEQYF
TRBJ2-1,NA,TRBV6-5,CASSRPLGAYNEQFF
TRBJ1-2,NA,TRBV5-1,CASSLNREGGYTF
TRBJ1-4,NA,TRBV19,CASKTTGGREKLFF
TRBJ2-6,few,TRBV2,CATQPQGRGANVLTF
TRBJ2-1,NA,TRBV19,CASTSGSYNEQFF
TRBJ1-2,NA,TRBV5-4,CASSLAQDTYRGYTF
TRBJ1-3,NA,TRBV20-1,CSARDGHTIYF
TRBJ2-7,NA,TRBV6-5,CASTPGTGTYEQYF
TRBJ1-6,NA,TRBV28,CASSLGGSSYNSPLHF
TRBJ2-7,NA,TRBV3-1/TRBV3-2,CASSPSGQISYEQYF
TRBJ2-3,NA,TRBV3-1/TRBV3-2,CASSDTGGADTQYF
TRBJ1-5,NA,TRBV30,CAWSVTGFSQPQHF
TRBJ2-5,NA,TRBV20-1,CSARDRTQYF
TRBJ1-1,few,TRBV5-6,CASSWGQGGMNTEAFF
TRBJ2-5,NA,TRBV25-1,CASRVRQGAGETQYF
TRBJ1-5,NA,TRBV28,CASSPHRRQGWGNQPQHF
TRBJ1-1,NA,TRBV5-1,CASSLRGPGPGNTEAFF
TRBJ1-1,NA,TRBV2,CASSEVGGSGTEAFF